Listed below are T cell receptor beta chains from one sample, sequenced in a study of human T cells and chemical hapten exposure. TCRdb redid the calling of the RACE reads with MiXCR, one entry per CDR3 protein. The repertoire holds 80,000 to 100,000 distinct CDR3 sequences, approximately 11% seen once, with about 1% in the top ten. This specimen was whole blood, taken in connection with sensitization to the hapten diphenylcyclopropenone (DPC). The receptor source for this set is a woman aged 25 to 45 with alopecia areata. Some clones in this sample may be carry-over from other donors' samples. The CDR3 runs from the conserved cysteine through the conserved F or W. Fields, in order: clone size, V gene, D gene, J gene, CDR3 DNA, CDR3 protein. D genes are given only for firm matches. Part of the rows lack a size; the others show once, few, many or a class for expanded clones.

once	TRBV14	NA	TRBJ2-1	TGTGCCAGCAGCCATACTAGATTAAGCTCCTACAGTGAGCAGTTCTTC	CASSHTRLSSYSEQFF
many	TRBV28	NA	TRBJ2-3	TGTGCCAGCGATGGGCGCACAGATACGCAGTATTTT	CASDGRTDTQYF
NA	TRBV28	TRBD2	TRBJ2-7	TGTGCCAGCAGTACGGGACTAGCGGGAGGAGTGCAGTACTTC	CASSTGLAGGVQYF
many	TRBV5-1	NA	TRBJ2-7	TGCGCCAGCAGCTTGGTCAGGGAAGCCTACGAGCAGTACTTC	CASSLVREAYEQYF
many	TRBV10-2	NA	TRBJ2-3	TGCGCCAGCAGTGAGTCGGGGCCTGTGGGGGATACGCAGTATTTT	CASSESGPVGDTQYF
NA	TRBV7-9	NA	TRBJ1-4	TGTGCCAGCAGCCTCACAGGGTCGGAGGATGAAAAACTGTTTTTT	CASSLTGSEDEKLFF
few	TRBV29-1	TRBD1	TRBJ1-2	TGCAGCGCTTCGACAGGGAGTACCTATGGCTACACCTTC	CSASTGSTYGYTF
many	TRBV7-6	TRBD1	TRBJ1-3	TGTGCCAGCAGCGAACAGGGGGCAATGGGAAACACCATATATTTT	CASSEQGAMGNTIYF
few	TRBV20-1	NA	TRBJ1-6	TGCAGTGCTAGAGATGCACAGGCAGGGGACAATTCACCCCTCCACTTT	CSARDAQAGDNSPLHF
NA	TRBV7-9	TRBD1	TRBJ2-5	TGTGCCAGCAGCTCGATCCCCCTTGACAGGGAAGGAGAGACCCAGTACTTC	CASSSIPLDREGETQYF
NA	TRBV10-3	TRBD2	TRBJ2-1	TGTGCCATCCGGGGGGGGATTTACAATGAGCAGTTCTTC	CAIRGGIYNEQFF
many	TRBV7-9	NA	TRBJ2-2	TGTGCCAGCAGCTTACAGGGGTCGAACACCGGGGAGCTGTTTTTT	CASSLQGSNTGELFF
few	TRBV7-6	NA	TRBJ1-1	TGTGCCAGCAGCTTAGTCCCCCAGGGGTTAACTGAAGCTTTCTTT	CASSLVPQGLTEAFF
NA	TRBV5-6	TRBD1	TRBJ1-1	TGTGCCAGCAGCTGGTCCGGACAGGGGAACACTGAAGCTTTCTTT	CASSWSGQGNTEAFF
NA	TRBV10-2	TRBD2	TRBJ2-5	TGCGCCAGCACCGGACTAGCGGGGGCCCGGCCCCAGTACTTC	CASTGLAGARPQYF
NA	TRBV12-3/TRBV12-4	NA	TRBJ2-5	TGTGCCAGCAGTTTAATGGACCAAGAGACCCAGTACTTC	CASSLMDQETQYF
NA	TRBV4-3	NA	TRBJ1-1	TGCGCCAGCAGCCAAGATTTTAGGGGGTTGAACACTGAAGCTTTCTTT	CASSQDFRGLNTEAFF
few	TRBV29-1	TRBD1	TRBJ1-1	TGCAGCGTTGTGGGACAGGGGGCCACTGAAGCTTTCTTT	CSVVGQGATEAFF
few	TRBV13	TRBD1	TRBJ2-7	TGTGCCAGTAGCCCGAGTTGGACAGGGATCTGGGAGCAGTACTTC	CASSPSWTGIWEQYF
few	TRBV20-1	TRBD2	TRBJ2-7	TGCAGTGCCCCCCTGGCTAGCGGGAGTACGCTGCAGTACTTC	CSAPLASGSTLQYF
NA	TRBV18	NA	TRBJ2-7	TGTGCCAGCTCCCCCGACAGGTTGAATAACGAGCAGTACTTC	CASSPDRLNNEQYF
NA	TRBV5-1	NA	TRBJ2-5	TGCGCCAGCAGCTTGGCCCCAGGTGGCGGGGGCCACCAAGAGACCCAGTACTTC	CASSLAPGGGGHQETQYF
few	TRBV29-1	TRBD1	TRBJ2-7	TGCAGCGTTGAAAGGGACAGCTCCTACGAGCAGTACTTC	CSVERDSSYEQYF
NA	TRBV28	NA	TRBJ2-1	TGTGCCAGCAGTTTTAGGTCCGATTACAATGAGCAGTTCTTC	CASSFRSDYNEQFF